In this sample, the clone carrying this TCR beta chain turned up many times. Its antigen is unknown. CDR1 LGHNA and CDR2 YSLEER come from the germline V gene. This CDR3 has 16 amino acids. V was pared by 0 bases and J by 6 bases, with 14 bases between. In every sequencing run, more than 170 million TCR-beta sequences were generated from 15-18 subjects. TCRdb reanalysed the 5' RACE reads using MiXCR and keeps one entry per CDR3 protein. The data show about 59,000 distinct CDR3 sequences, roughly 3.3% seen once. This record belongs to a study of neurological immune-mediated disorders. Study conclusions and caveats: A possible signature appeared as one related-CDR3 cluster, in which phylogenetic grouping placed the repertoires of 18 of 34 multiple sclerosis patients. Association with the multiple sclerosis repertoire cluster was not found for any clinical or MRI feature. No sharing of CDR3 amino acid sequences was observed among expanded clones across subjects, suggesting private repertoires in all groups.

The source is a woman in her 30s with multiple sclerosis. Material for sequencing was PBMCs. This rearrangement joins TRBV4-3 to TRBJ2-2, with D uncertain. Here the CDR3 reads CASSQDTPGPAGELFF. The CDR3 coding sequence is TGCGCCAGCAGCCAAGATACCCCCGGGCCGGCCGGGGAGCTGTTTTTT.